The clone carrying this T cell receptor beta chain was counted many times. Time point defined: persistent/refractory GD, antithyroid drugs over 5 years with positive TRAb. From RNA extracted from PBMCs, the TCR library was made. This CDR3 is 13 amino acids long. V was pared by 7 bases and J by 8 bases, with 17 bases between. Germline CDR1 reads MNHNS; CDR2 reads SASEGT. In building TCR beta libraries, iRepertoire HTBI primers were used together with Arm-PCR of CDR3 regions. Using its own MiXCR run on the multiplex PCR reads, TCRdb lists one record per CDR3 protein. The repertoire has approximately 500,000 distinct CDR3 sequences, 20% to 25% of them found once; the top ten carry roughly 7%. The data originate from a study of regulatory T cells in long-lasting Graves disease.

This chain joins TRBV6-1 and TRBJ1-1; D not resolved. This TCR was sampled from a female donor with Graves disease. The source was peripheral blood mononuclear cells (PBMCs), collected when the disease was refractory, from a patient treated with antithyroid drugs. Here the CDR3 reads CASTPSSRSEAFF. The CDR3 bases are TGTGCCAGCACTCCCTCATCCAGATCGGAAGCTTTCTTT.